This T cell receptor beta chain was sequenced in a study of cytomegalovirus exposure and HLA in healthy donors. Study-wide findings and caveats: A few chains linked to CMV were shown in vitro to be specific for CMV antigens. Reported performance of the classifier showed diagnosis of cytomegalovirus status with high specificity and sensitivity. Cytomegalovirus-associated TCR beta chains were listed, numbering 150 to 200.

The length of the CDR3 is 16 residues. Germline values: CDR1 SNHLY, CDR2 FYNNEI. Germline trimming cut 1 base from V and 4 bases from J; bases unmatched to any gene: 5. Libraries were prepared by immunoSEQ multiplex PCR; TCRdb keeps only in-frame clonotypes and omits some of them. The sample yields tens of thousands of clones, roughly 96% seen once. About this clone: Its cognate antigen is unknown.

The donors were members of the validation cohort, which comprised 120 subjects and was separate from the first cohort of roughly 700 subjects. The chain couples TRBV2 to TRBJ2-3; 10 nucleotides match TRBD2. The receptor's source is a woman younger than 30 in good health and CMV-seropositive. The sample consisted of PBMCs. The CDR3 region has the DNA TGTGCCAGCAGTGAAGAGAGCGGGGGGGAAGCAGATACGCAGTATTTT. This sequence encodes CASSEESGGEADTQYF.